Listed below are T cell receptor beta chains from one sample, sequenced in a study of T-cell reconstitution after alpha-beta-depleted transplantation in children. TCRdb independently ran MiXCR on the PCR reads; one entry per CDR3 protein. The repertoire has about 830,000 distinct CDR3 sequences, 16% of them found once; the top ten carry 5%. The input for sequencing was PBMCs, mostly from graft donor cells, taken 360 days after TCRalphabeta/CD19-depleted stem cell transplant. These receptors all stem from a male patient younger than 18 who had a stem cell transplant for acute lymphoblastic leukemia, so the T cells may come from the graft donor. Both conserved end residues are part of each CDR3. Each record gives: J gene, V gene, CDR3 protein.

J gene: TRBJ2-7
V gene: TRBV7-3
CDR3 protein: CASSLKPSGNGHEQYF

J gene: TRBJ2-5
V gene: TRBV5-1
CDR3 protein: CASSGPATQYF

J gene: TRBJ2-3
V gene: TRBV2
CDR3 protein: CASSLRQTFRTDTQYF

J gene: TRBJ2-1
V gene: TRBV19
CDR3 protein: CASSSADTLSYNEQFF

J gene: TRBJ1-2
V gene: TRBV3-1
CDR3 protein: CATTKGVNYGYTF

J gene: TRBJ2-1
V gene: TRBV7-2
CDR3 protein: CASSSPGTSGGYNEQFF

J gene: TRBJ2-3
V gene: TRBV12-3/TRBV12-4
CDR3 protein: CASSLGEEDTQYF

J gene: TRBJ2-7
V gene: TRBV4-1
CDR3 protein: CASSHGTRHEQYF

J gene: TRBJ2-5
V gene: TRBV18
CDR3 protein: CASSPEFGTGLTQYF

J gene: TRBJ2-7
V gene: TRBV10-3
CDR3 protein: CAISNRVLGEQYF

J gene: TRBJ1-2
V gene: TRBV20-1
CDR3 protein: CSAARTGGNYGYTF

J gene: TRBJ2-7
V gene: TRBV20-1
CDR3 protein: CSVILHPNTYEQYF

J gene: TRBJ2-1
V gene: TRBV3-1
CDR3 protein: CASGADRVYNEQFF

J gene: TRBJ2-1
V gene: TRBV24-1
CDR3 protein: CATSGASGYEQFF

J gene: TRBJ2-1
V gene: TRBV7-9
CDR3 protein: CASSLGISRDSYNEQFF

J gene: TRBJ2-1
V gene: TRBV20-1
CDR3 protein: CSARDGIADNEQFF

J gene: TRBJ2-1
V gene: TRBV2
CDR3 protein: CASRVLDVSYNEQFF

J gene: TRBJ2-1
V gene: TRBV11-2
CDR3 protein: CASSLDLTSGRAGEQFF

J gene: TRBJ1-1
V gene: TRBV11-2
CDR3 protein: CASSQSQGGRGTEAFF

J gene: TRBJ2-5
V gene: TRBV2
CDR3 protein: CASISGGETQYF

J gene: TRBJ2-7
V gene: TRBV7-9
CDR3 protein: CASSSRTYSSYEQYF

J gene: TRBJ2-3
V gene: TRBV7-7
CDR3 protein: CASSLGHLPWTDTQYF

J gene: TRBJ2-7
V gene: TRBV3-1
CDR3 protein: CASSQAPPSREQYF

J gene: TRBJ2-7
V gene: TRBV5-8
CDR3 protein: CASSGGDLPSYEQYF

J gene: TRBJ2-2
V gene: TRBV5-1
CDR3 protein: CASSFFGGIGELFF

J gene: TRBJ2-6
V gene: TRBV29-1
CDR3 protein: CSVEGEGVLGANVLTF

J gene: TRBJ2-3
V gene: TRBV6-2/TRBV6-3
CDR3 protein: CASSQGTTRLADTQYF

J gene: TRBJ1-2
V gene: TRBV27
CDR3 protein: CASSLFSGTDGYTF

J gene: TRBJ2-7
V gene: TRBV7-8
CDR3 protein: CASSHRLARPPYEQYF

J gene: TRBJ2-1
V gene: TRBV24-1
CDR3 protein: CATSEPSGYNEQFF

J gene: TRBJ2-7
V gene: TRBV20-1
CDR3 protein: CSARGLLGRQYF